Here is one T cell receptor (beta chain) with its context. These data are taken from a study of blood T cell repertoires in COVID-19. Overall study context: COVID-19 samples, acute and convalescent, were from the United States, Italy and Spain. T cells, B-cell-depleted T cells, or PBMCs supplied cDNA or gDNA.

V shed 0 bases and J shed 2 bases, with 13 bases lying between them. Germline assignment: CDR1 SGHRS and CDR2 YFSETQ. This CDR3 spans 16 amino acids. Per the study methods: Reference gene primers were amplified, and this amplification served to estimate nucleated cell counts. Sequencing was performed with immunoSEQ multiplex PCR; in TCRdb, only in-frame clones are kept and a portion is missing. The V and J calls and clone size were taken over from that table, and D and trimming were inferred from the DNA. Altogether more than 95,000 clones are present, about nine tenths being singletons, with the ten largest covering 1.8%.

This sequence was found in a human donor with active COVID-19. The donor label of this sample is uncertain. The rearrangement joins TRBV5-1 to TRBJ2-3; a weak D match, TRBD1 (6 bases). The specimen was peripheral blood. The CDR3 region has the DNA TGCGCCAGCAGCTTGGATGTGGGACACTCCACAGATACGCAGTATTTT. Translating gives CASSLDVGHSTDTQYF.